The 26 T cell receptor beta chains in this list originate from one sample, sequenced in a study of T cell responses to AZD1222 COVID-19 vaccine. Repertoires were generated with immunoSEQ multiplex PCR, while TCRdb's copy carries only in-frame clones and drops some. Of about 150,000 clones listed, about 91% are singletons. Material: peripheral blood, obtained 28 days after the second AZD1222 dose. These receptor sequences come from an adult who received the AZD1222 COVID-19 vaccine.

The V gene is TRBV29-1, the J gene TRBJ2-4; D could derive from TRBD1 or TRBD2 (5 bases each). The V gene lost 4 bases and the J gene lost 0 bases, with 16 bases spanning the gap. CDR1 and CDR2 (germline): SQVTM, ANQGSEA. This CDR3 comprises 16 residues. CDR3 region: CSVGGKTGEAKNIQYF. The CDR3 DNA follows: TGCAGCGTTGGGGGGAAAACAGGAGAAGCCAAAAACATTCAGTACTTC. The full variable domain, completed using reference TRBV29-1 and TRBJ2-4, is SAVISQKPSRDICQRGTSLTIQCQVDSQVTMMFWYRQQPGQSLTLIATANQGSEATYESGFVIDKFPISRPNLTFSTLTVSNMSPEDSSIYLCSVGGKTGEAKNIQYFGAGTRLSVL.

The genes are TRBV6-5 and TRBJ1-2; no firm D call. The V end was cut by 7 bases, the J end by 6 bases, with 9 bases between. The CDR3 has 11 amino acids. Looked up from germline, CDR1 is MNHEY and CDR2 is SVGAGI. The CDR3 DNA reads TGTGCCAGCAAACGCCAGAATGGCTACACCTTC. Its translation: CASKRQNGYTF.

The rearrangement uses TRBV29-1 and TRBJ1-2; 11 bases fit TRBD1. CDR1 is SQVTM, CDR2 ANQGSEA, per germline. V dropped 7 bases and J dropped 7; count of bases not matched to a gene: 14. The CDR3 covers 15 residues. CDR3: CSADPTGQGAAGYTF. The CDR3 DNA sequence: TGCAGCGCCGACCCTACCGGACAGGGGGCCGCTGGCTACACCTTC.

The V call is TRBV6-5, the J call TRBJ1-1; possible D gene TRBD1, 6 bases. V was pared by 8 bases and J by 1 base, with 11 bases between. The CDR3 runs to 13 residues. In germline, CDR1 is MNHEY, CDR2 SVGAGI. This CDR3 reads CASAAGENTEAFF. The CDR3 DNA reads TGTGCCAGCGCAGCAGGGGAGAACACTGAAGCTTTCTTT.

J is TRBJ2-2 and V is TRBV27; the D is unclear. The germline V gene has CDR1 MNHEY and CDR2 SMNVEV (reference sequence). V was cut by 6 bases and J by 7 bases, with 21 bases left in between. The CDR3 consists of 16 residues. CDR3 DNA sequence: TGTGCCAGCAGGGGCCTTGGGGAATTGAGTGGCGGGGAGCTGTTTTTT. Translated, it gives CASRGLGELSGGELFF.

The chain couples TRBV29-1 to TRBJ2-1; the match to TRBD1 covers 9 bases. The CDR3 loop spans 15 amino acids. Trimming removed 4 bases from V and 4 bases from J; junction bases left unmatched: 8. The germline V gene has CDR1 SQVTM and CDR2 ANQGSEA. CDR3 in amino acids: CSVGGGQGLYNEQFF. The CDR3 DNA sequence: TGCAGCGTTGGGGGGGGACAGGGCCTTTACAATGAGCAGTTCTTC.

The rearrangement links TRBV15 to TRBJ1-4; D uncertain. From germline, CDR1 is LNHNV and CDR2 YYDKDF (reference sequence). The germline V and J ends were trimmed by 0 bases and 5 bases, with 10 bases remaining between them. CDR3 length: 15 amino acids. Written as DNA, the CDR3 is TGTGCCACCAGCAGAGATGGTCTCGAGAATGAAAAACTGTTTTTT. Translating it yields CATSRDGLENEKLFF.

This clone was seen only a few times. The chain couples TRBV7-2 to TRBJ2-2; no definite D call. Deletions cut 2 bases from V and 1 base from J, with 11 bases between. The germline V gene encodes CDR1 SGHTA and CDR2 FQGNSA. CDR3 size: 16 residues. The CDR3 loop is CASSLTLRMNTGELFF. The CDR3 region has the DNA TGTGCCAGCAGCTTAACTCTCCGAATGAACACCGGGGAGCTGTTTTTT.

This clone came up once. The chain joins TRBV20-1 to TRBJ2-1; D remains ambiguous. The CDR3 covers 14 residues. Trimming cost V 3 bases and J 2 bases, with 11 bases left between them. Germline values: CDR1 DFQATT, CDR2 SNEGSKA (reference sequence). CDR3 protein: CSASERRPYNEQFF. The CDR3, as DNA: TGCAGTGCTAGTGAAAGGCGCCCCTACAATGAGCAGTTCTTC.

V and J are TRBV30 and TRBJ2-7; D unresolved. The CDR3 is 14 amino acids. Germline-derived CDR1 and CDR2 are GTSNPN and SVGIG (reference sequence). V shed 8 bases and J shed 5 bases, with 22 bases lying between them. CDR3 sequence reads: CAQTEGVIPHEQYF. The CDR3 nucleotides are TGTGCCCAAACGGAAGGAGTAATTCCGCACGAGCAGTACTTC.

The chain carries TRBV19 and TRBJ1-5, with TRBD1 matching over 8 bases. This CDR3 is built from 16 residues. The germline CDR1 and CDR2 sequences are LNHDA and SQIVND (reference sequence). The ends lost 4 bases at V and 1 base at J; junction bases unmatched: 6. The CDR3 DNA sequence: TGTGCCAGTAGTACTACAGGACAGGGAAGCAATCAGCCCCAGCATTTT. This codes for CASSTTGQGSNQPQHF.

The chain carries TRBV24-1 and TRBJ2-1; the D gene is possibly TRBD2 (5 bases). The CDR3 runs 12 residues. The ends were cut back, 9 bases at V and 7 bases at J, with 12 bases in the middle. Germline assignment: CDR1 KGHDR and CDR2 SFDVKD. In DNA form, the CDR3 reads TGTGCCACCCAAGCAGCGGATAATGAGCAGTTCTTC. This translates into CATQAADNEQFF.

This chain joins TRBV7-6 and TRBJ2-3, with D perhaps assigned TRBD1 or TRBD2 (6 bases each). Trimming pared 5 bases from V and 1 base from J, leaving 22 bases between. CDR1 is SGHVS, CDR2 FNYEAQ, per germline. This CDR3 spans 18 amino acids. As DNA, the CDR3 is TGTGCCAGCAGCCCCCTTCTACCGTCGGGGGCCCGCACAGATACGCAGTATTTT. Translation: CASSPLLPSGARTDTQYF.

The chain is built from TRBV5-6 and TRBJ1-2; TRBD1 matches at 10 bases. V gave up 5 bases and J gave up 6 bases; unmatched junction bases: 7. The germline CDR1 and CDR2 sequences are SGHDT and YYEEEE. The CDR3 is 14 amino acids. Here the CDR3 DNA reads TGTGCCAGCAGGGGGGACAGGGGTAAGGATGGCTACACCTTC. Protein: CASRGDRGKDGYTF.

The chain employs TRBV4-1 and TRBJ1-2; D is unclear. CDR1 MGHRA and CDR2 YSYEKL come from the germline V gene. This CDR3 comprises 14 residues. Trimming stripped 0 bases from V and 7 bases from J, with 12 bases between. This CDR3 is CASSQDWAGSGYTF. CDR3 in DNA: TGCGCCAGCAGCCAAGATTGGGCGGGGAGTGGCTACACCTTC.

The chain has TRBV30 and TRBJ2-4; possibly TRBD1 or TRBD2 for D (6 bases each). V was shortened by 1 base and J by 3 bases, with 13 bases between the two germline ends. Looked up from germline, CDR1 is GTSNPN and CDR2 is SVGIG (reference sequence). CDR3 length: 15 amino acids. CDR3 region: CAWSDWGRDKNIQYF. CDR3 bases: TGTGCCTGGAGTGATTGGGGGCGGGACAAAAACATTCAGTACTTC.

This clone appeared a few times. The chain joins TRBV7-9 to TRBJ1-5, with 8 bases fitting TRBD1. This CDR3 is built from 14 residues. The V and J ends lost 4 bases and 9 bases, in that order; junction bases with no gene match: 8. From germline, CDR1 is SEHNR and CDR2 FQNEAQ (reference sequence). CDR3: CASSSQGADGPQHF. CDR3 bases: TGTGCCAGCAGCTCCCAGGGGGCGGATGGGCCCCAGCATTTT.

This clone was seen only a few times. V gene TRBV4-2 combines with J gene TRBJ1-5; D gene uncertain. Germline CDR1 LGHNA, CDR2 YNFKEQ. Trimming left V 3 bases short and J 2 bases short, with 14 bases between. The CDR3 extends over 16 amino acids. The CDR3 bases are TGTGCCAGCAGCCAGGCGACCCATGAGGGCAATCAGCCCCAGCATTTT. Its translation: CASSQATHEGNQPQHF.

The V and J genes are TRBV4-1 and TRBJ1-1; D unclear. The length of the CDR3 is 13 residues. Trimming left V 1 base short and J 8 bases short, with 11 bases between. Per germline, CDR1 MGHRA and CDR2 YSYEKL. This CDR3 reads CASSQAQSREAFF. The CDR3 bases are TGCGCCAGCAGCCAAGCGCAGAGCCGCGAAGCTTTCTTT.

The gene calls are TRBV5-1 and TRBJ2-7; 11 nucleotides match TRBD2. Trimming took 2 bases from V and 2 from J; bases not matched to a gene: 12. CDR3 length equals 18 residues. Germline-derived CDR1 and CDR2 are SGHRS and YFSETQ. The CDR3 protein is CASSLPSLTSGGTYEQYF. CDR3 sequence (DNA): TGCGCCAGCAGCTTACCCTCTCTCACTAGCGGGGGAACCTACGAGCAGTACTTC.

This rearrangement joins TRBV30 to TRBJ2-4; D may correspond to TRBD1 or TRBD2 (5 bases each). With 5 bases removed from V and 0 bases from J, the gap between germline ends came to 11 bases. The germline V gene has CDR1 GTSNPN and CDR2 SVGIG (reference sequence). CDR3 length equals 14 residues. DNA of the CDR3: TGTGCCTGGGGGGGATTGGGAGCCAAAAACATTCAGTACTTC. It is translated as CAWGGLGAKNIQYF.

This chain uses TRBV7-7 with TRBJ2-5; D might be TRBD2 (6 bases). The length of the CDR3 is 14 residues. The germline CDR1 and CDR2 sequences are SSHAT and FNYEAQ (reference sequence). Trimming pared 2 bases from V and 4 bases from J, leaving 11 bases between. Written as DNA, the CDR3 is TGTGCCAGCAGCTTACGTTTAGCGGCAGAGACCCAGTACTTC. It codes for CASSLRLAAETQYF. Supplemented by reference TRBV7-7 and TRBJ2-5, the full variable domain reads GAGVSQSPRYKVTKRGQDVTLRCDPISSHATLYWYQQALGQGPEFLTYFNYEAQPDKSGLPSDRFSAERPEGSISTLTIQRTEQRDSAMYRCASSLRLAAETQYFGPGTRLLVL.

V and J are TRBV7-8 and TRBJ2-3; 8 positions agree with TRBD2. With V trimmed by 5 bases and J by 2 bases, 3 bases remained unmatched. Per germline, CDR1 SGHVS and CDR2 FQNEAQ. This CDR3 contains 14 residues. CDR3 DNA sequence: TGTGCCAGCAGCCCGGGAGGGACCACAGATACGCAGTATTTT. It translates to CASSPGGTTDTQYF. Based on the CDR3 plus reference TRBV7-8 and TRBJ2-3, the full variable domain is GAGVSQSPRYKVAKRGQDVALRCDPISGHVSLFWYQQALGQGPEFLTYFQNEAQLDKSGLPSDRFFAERPEGSVSTLKIQRTQQEDSAVYLCASSPGGTTDTQYFGPGTRLTVL.

The V gene is TRBV11-3, the J gene TRBJ2-3; the match to TRBD2 covers 9 bases. V was pared by 3 bases and J by 0 bases, with 13 bases of the junction left unmatched. The CDR3 runs to 19 residues. Per the germline V gene, CDR1 is SGHNT and CDR2 is YENEEA. The CDR3 DNA reads TGTGCCAGCAGCTTTGGGGCCAGTTTTACTAGCGGGAGCACAGATACGCAGTATTTT. Translation: CASSFGASFTSGSTDTQYF.

This sequence joins TRBV12-5 and TRBJ2-1; TRBD2 is a possible D gene (5 bases). With 0 bases removed from V and 14 bases from J, the gap between germline ends came to 8 bases. In germline, CDR1 is LGHNT, CDR2 FRNRAP. This CDR3 is built from 11 residues. This chain's CDR3 is CASGLVAVEFF. DNA for the CDR3: TGTGCTAGTGGTTTGGTAGCGGTTGAGTTCTTC.

On this clone: Other nucleotide sequences from this sample produce the same CDR3. The J gene is TRBJ1-5, the V gene TRBV5-1, with 7 bases fitting TRBD1. J lost 2 bases, V lost 3 bases, and 2 bases had no gene match. Per germline, CDR1 SGHRS and CDR2 YFSETQ. The CDR3 length is 14 residues. The CDR3 DNA sequence: TGCGCCAGCAGCTCCGGACAGGGCAATCAGCCCCAGCATTTT. Its protein product is CASSSGQGNQPQHF.